A single sample is the source of the 28 T cell receptor beta chains below, sequenced in a study of T cells expressing NK-cell markers. TCRdb reprocessed the 5' RACE reads, keeping one entry per CDR3 protein, no DNA. Recorded for this sample: about 460,000 distinct CDR3 sequences. The sample taken for sequencing was blood T cells: a sorted CD56 or NKG2C T cell subset, CD4+ or CD8+ T cells, or bulk PBMC T cells (not recorded which). Every receptor here comes from a woman between 50 and 59 years old in good health.

V and J are TRBV20-1 and TRBJ2-1; as DNA is missing, the TRBD2 call by TCRdb cannot be tested. The CDR3 consists of 15 residues. CDR1 is DFQATT and CDR2 is SNEGSKA in the germline V gene (reference sequence). This CDR3 reads CSAREGSGKNNEQFF.

The V gene is TRBV20-1, the J gene TRBJ2-5; TCRdb designates TRBD2, a call that cannot be tested without DNA. The CDR3 is 15 residues long. Germline V gene sequence: CDR1 DFQATT, CDR2 SNEGSKA (reference sequence). The chain's CDR3 is CSARVLGGSVETQYF.

The chain's CDR3 is CASNWLTSSYNEQFF. The V gene is TRBV2, the J gene TRBJ2-1. Per the germline V gene, CDR1 is SNHLY and CDR2 is FYNNEI. This CDR3 has 15 residues.

The J gene is TRBJ1-2, the V gene TRBV2; the TRBD1 assignment by TCRdb is unverifiable without DNA. Germline CDR1 SNHLY, CDR2 FYNNEI. The CDR3 totals 15 residues. This chain's CDR3 is CASSEETGVAYGYTF.

The chain combines TRBV20-1 with TRBJ2-2; TCRdb's assignment of TRBD1 cannot be checked, as there is no DNA. Germline CDR1 is DFQATT and CDR2 is SNEGSKA (reference sequence). This CDR3 is 16 amino acids long. Here the CDR3 reads CSASRNRGQNTGELFF.

This rearrangement joins TRBV5-6 to TRBJ2-1; TCRdb selects TRBD1, and the lack of DNA leaves this call unchecked. The CDR3 is 15 residues long. The V gene's germline CDR1 is SGHDT and CDR2 YYEEEE. The CDR3 loop is CASSSGGGGHNEQFF.

The chain uses TRBV28 and TRBJ1-2. CDR1 is MDHEN and CDR2 is SYDVKM in the germline V gene. The CDR3 is 13 amino acids. CDR3 sequence: CASSLNPEYGYTF.

This chain connects TRBV7-9 to TRBJ1-5. CDR3 length: 16 amino acids. The germline V gene has CDR1 SEHNR and CDR2 FQNEAQ (reference sequence). CDR3 amino acids: CASSLEGTAFNQPQHF. The full variable domain, in which reference TRBV7-9 and TRBJ1-5 provide the parts outside the CDR3, is DTGVSQNPRHKITKRGQNVTFRCDPISEHNRLYWYRQTLGQGPEFLTYFQNEAQLEKSRLLSDRFSAERPKGSFSTLEIQRTEQGDSAMYLCASSLEGTAFNQPQHFGDGTRLSIL.

The chain carries TRBV5-5 and TRBJ2-1. Germline V gene sequence: CDR1 SGHKS, CDR2 YYEKEE (reference sequence). The CDR3 extends over 14 amino acids. The CDR3 loop is CASSLDGPHNEQFF.

The rearrangement joins TRBV7-2 to TRBJ1-1. Germline values: CDR1 SGHTA, CDR2 FQGNSA. CDR3 length: 14 residues. The CDR3 spells CASSSGLMNTEAFF.

The chain recombines TRBV14 with TRBJ1-4. Germline CDR1 and CDR2: SGHDN and FVKESK. The CDR3 is 17 amino acids. The CDR3 spells CASSQWAGASSNEKLFF.

The chain carries TRBV29-1 and TRBJ1-2. The CDR3 loop spans 13 amino acids. In germline, CDR1 is SQVTM, CDR2 ANQGSEA. The CDR3 protein is CSVLLGDLWGYTF.

The chain couples TRBV5-1 to TRBJ2-2; TCRdb proposes TRBD2, but this gene call is untestable without DNA. Germline CDR1 is SGHRS and CDR2 is YFSETQ. The CDR3 is made up of 18 amino acids. This CDR3 reads CASSLPPWQAKDTGELFF.

The CDR3 here is CASSLGSNYNEQFF. This sequence joins TRBV3-1 and TRBJ2-1; lacking DNA, the TRBD2 call made by TCRdb goes unchecked. The CDR3 has 14 amino acids. CDR1 is LGHDT, CDR2 YNNKEL, per germline (reference sequence).

The gene calls are TRBV12-5 and TRBJ2-5. The CDR3 runs to 12 residues. Germline loops: CDR1 LGHNT, CDR2 FRNRAP. CDR3 amino acids: CASGYQQETQYF.

The chain recombines TRBV7-9 with TRBJ2-3; TCRdb picks TRBD2, but there is no DNA to check that call. CDR1 SEHNR and CDR2 FQNEAQ come from the germline V gene (reference sequence). This CDR3 has 15 residues. The CDR3 region is CASRRAASQPDTQYF.

The chain is built from TRBV6-5 and TRBJ2-1; checking the TCRdb D call of TRBD2 is not possible without DNA. The germline V gene has CDR1 MNHEY and CDR2 SVGAGI. The CDR3 length is 16 residues. Here the CDR3 reads CASSYSLAARNNEQFF.

The CDR3 sequence: CASSPPERGQLIEAFF. The chain employs TRBV18 and TRBJ1-1; TCRdb proposes TRBD1, but this gene call is untestable without DNA. This CDR3 comprises 16 residues. From germline, CDR1 is KGHSH and CDR2 LQKENI.

The rearrangement uses TRBV5-1 and TRBJ2-2; TCRdb names TRBD2, which stays unverified in the absence of DNA. Germline CDR1 SGHRS, CDR2 YFSETQ. The CDR3 totals 15 residues. CDR3 protein: CASSLAPAGAGELFF.

The CDR3 protein is CASSSLGGDSHNEQFF. The J gene is TRBJ2-1, the V gene TRBV5-5; TCRdb indicates TRBD1, and absent DNA this call remains unverified. CDR3 size: 16 residues. Germline CDR1 is SGHKS and CDR2 is YYEKEE (reference sequence).

The chain is built from TRBV20-1 and TRBJ2-1; lacking DNA, the TRBD2 call made by TCRdb goes unchecked. This CDR3 has 16 residues. Germline V CDR1 and CDR2: DFQATT, SNEGSKA (reference sequence). CDR3 region: CSAITYSGVDPGEQFF.

The rearrangement uses TRBV10-3 and TRBJ2-3; TCRdb lists TRBD2, though no DNA is available to test this call. There are 16 residues in the CDR3. Germline CDR1 is ENHRY and CDR2 is SYGVKD. Here the CDR3 reads CAISDGASWVSDTQYF.

The chain combines TRBV20-1 with TRBJ2-5; TCRdb picks TRBD1, but there is no DNA to check that call. Germline CDR1 is DFQATT and CDR2 is SNEGSKA (reference sequence). This CDR3 is built from 11 residues. Here the CDR3 reads CSASSGAGQYF.

CDR3 sequence reads: CASSRRLAGTDIDTQYF. The chain uses TRBV11-3 and TRBJ2-3; TCRdb selects TRBD2, and the lack of DNA leaves this call unchecked. Per the germline V gene, CDR1 is SGHNT and CDR2 is YENEEA. CDR3 size: 17 residues.

The V call is TRBV20-1, the J call TRBJ1-5; TCRdb's D call, TRBD1, is unchecked because there is no DNA. Germline V gene sequence: CDR1 DFQATT, CDR2 SNEGSKA (reference sequence). This CDR3 has 15 residues. The CDR3 protein is CSARLPTGGNQPQHF.

The genes are TRBV12-3 or TRBV12-4 and TRBJ2-1; TCRdb's D call of TRBD2 is untestable without DNA. The CDR3 sequence is 14 residues long. The CDR3 loop reads CASSSLPSLGEQFF.

The rearrangement joins TRBV7-3 to TRBJ2-1. Germline V gene sequence: CDR1 SGHTA, CDR2 FQGTGA. The CDR3 is made up of 13 amino acids. The CDR3 region is CASSNIFSNEQFF.

The CDR3 spells CATSIGGSVTDTQYF. The chain couples TRBV15 to TRBJ2-3; TCRdb's D gene call, TRBD2, goes unchecked for lack of DNA. This CDR3 is built from 15 residues. Germline loops: CDR1 LNHNV, CDR2 YYDKDF (reference sequence).